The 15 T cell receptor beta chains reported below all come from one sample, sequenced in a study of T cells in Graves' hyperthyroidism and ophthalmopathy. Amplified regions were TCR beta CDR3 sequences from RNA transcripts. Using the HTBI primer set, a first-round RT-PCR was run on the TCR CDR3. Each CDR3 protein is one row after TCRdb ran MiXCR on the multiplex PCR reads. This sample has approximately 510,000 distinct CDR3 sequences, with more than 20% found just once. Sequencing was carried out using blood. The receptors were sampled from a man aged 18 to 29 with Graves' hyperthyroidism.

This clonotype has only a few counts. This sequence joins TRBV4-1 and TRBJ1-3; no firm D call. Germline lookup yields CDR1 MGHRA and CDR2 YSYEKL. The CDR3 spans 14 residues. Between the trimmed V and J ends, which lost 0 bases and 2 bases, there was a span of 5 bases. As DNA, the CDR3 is TGCGCCAGCAGCCAAGATCCTGCTGGAAACACCATATATTTT. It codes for CASSQDPAGNTIYF.

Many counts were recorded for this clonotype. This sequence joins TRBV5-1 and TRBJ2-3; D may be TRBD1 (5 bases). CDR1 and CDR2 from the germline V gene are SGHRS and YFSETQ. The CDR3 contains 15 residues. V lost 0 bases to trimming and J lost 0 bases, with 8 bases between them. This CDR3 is CASSLGTFSTDTQYF. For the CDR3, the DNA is TGCGCCAGCAGCTTGGGGACATTTAGCACAGATACGCAGTATTTT.

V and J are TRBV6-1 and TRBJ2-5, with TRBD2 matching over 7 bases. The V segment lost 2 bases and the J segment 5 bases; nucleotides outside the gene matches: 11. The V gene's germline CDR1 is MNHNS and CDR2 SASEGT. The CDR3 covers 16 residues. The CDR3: CASSEQLAGVGETQYF. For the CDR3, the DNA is TGTGCCAGCAGTGAACAATTGGCGGGAGTCGGTGAGACCCAGTACTTC.

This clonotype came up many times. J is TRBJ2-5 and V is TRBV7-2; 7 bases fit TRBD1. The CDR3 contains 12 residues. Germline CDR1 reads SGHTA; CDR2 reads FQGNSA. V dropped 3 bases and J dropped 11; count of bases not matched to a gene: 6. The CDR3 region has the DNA TGTGCCAGCAGCTTCGACAGGGCCAGTCAGTACTTC. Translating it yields CASSFDRASQYF.

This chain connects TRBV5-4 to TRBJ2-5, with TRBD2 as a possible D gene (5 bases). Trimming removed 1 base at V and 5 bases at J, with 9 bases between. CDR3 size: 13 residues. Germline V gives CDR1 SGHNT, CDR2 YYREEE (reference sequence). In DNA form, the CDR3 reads TGTGCCAGCAGCTTGAACCGGAGGGAGACCCAGTACTTC. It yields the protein CASSLNRRETQYF.

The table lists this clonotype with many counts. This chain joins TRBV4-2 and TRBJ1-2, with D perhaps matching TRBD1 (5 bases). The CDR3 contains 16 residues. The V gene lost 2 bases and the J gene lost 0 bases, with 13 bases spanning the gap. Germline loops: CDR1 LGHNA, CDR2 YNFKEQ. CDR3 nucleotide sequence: TGTGCCAGCAGCCAACCAACAGGCGAACCTAACTATGGCTACACCTTC. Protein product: CASSQPTGEPNYGYTF.

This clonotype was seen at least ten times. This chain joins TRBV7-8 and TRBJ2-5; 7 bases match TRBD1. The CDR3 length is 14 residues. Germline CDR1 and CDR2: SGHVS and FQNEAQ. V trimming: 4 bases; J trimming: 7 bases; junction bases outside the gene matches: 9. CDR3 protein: CASSSPGGTWTQYF. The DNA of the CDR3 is TGTGCCAGCAGCTCCCCAGGGGGTACGTGGACCCAGTACTTC. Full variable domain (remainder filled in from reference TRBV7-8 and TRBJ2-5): GAGVSQSPRYKVAKRGQDVALRCDPISGHVSLFWYQQALGQGPEFLTYFQNEAQLDKSGLPSDRFFAERPEGSVSTLKIQRTQQEDSAVYLCASSSPGGTWTQYFGPGTRLLVL.

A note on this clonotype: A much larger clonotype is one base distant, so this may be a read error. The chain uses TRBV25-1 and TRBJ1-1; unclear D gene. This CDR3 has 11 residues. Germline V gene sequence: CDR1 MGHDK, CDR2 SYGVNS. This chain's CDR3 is CASTRNTEVFF. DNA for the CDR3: TGTGCCAGCACAAGGAACACTGAAGTTTTCTTT.

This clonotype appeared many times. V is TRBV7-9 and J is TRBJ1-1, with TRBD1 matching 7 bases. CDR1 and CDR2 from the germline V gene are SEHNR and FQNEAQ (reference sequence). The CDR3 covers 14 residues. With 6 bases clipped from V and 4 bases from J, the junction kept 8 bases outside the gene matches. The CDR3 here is CASSFTGVGTEAFF. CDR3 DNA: TGTGCCAGCAGTTTCACAGGGGTAGGCACTGAAGCTTTCTTT.

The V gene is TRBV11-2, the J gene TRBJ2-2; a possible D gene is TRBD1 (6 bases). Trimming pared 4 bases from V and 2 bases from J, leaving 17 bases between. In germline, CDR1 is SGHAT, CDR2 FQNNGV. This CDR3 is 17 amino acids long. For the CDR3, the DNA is TGTGCCAGCAGCTCGGTCAGGGGAGACGCTAACACCGGGGAGCTGTTTTTT. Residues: CASSSVRGDANTGELFF.

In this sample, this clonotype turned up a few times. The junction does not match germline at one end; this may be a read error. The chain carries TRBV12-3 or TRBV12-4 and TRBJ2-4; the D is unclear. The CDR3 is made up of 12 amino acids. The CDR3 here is CASSSYLNIKYF. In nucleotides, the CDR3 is TGTGCCAGCAGTTCGTACCTTAACATTAAGTACTTC.

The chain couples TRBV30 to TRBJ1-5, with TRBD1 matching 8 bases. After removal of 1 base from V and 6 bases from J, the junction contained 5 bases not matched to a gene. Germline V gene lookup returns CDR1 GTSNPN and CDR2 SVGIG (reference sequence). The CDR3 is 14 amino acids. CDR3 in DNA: TGTGCCTGGAGTGAGGGCAGGGGGCGTCAGCCCCAGCATTTT. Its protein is CAWSEGRGRQPQHF.

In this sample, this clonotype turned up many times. The CDR3 sequence is CASSSGQGADSNQPQHF. Here the CDR3 DNA reads TGTGCCAGCAGTTCAGGACAGGGGGCAGACAGCAATCAGCCCCAGCATTTT. This rearrangement joins TRBV12-3 or TRBV12-4 to TRBJ1-5; 11 nucleotides align to TRBD1. The CDR3 totals 17 residues. V lost 4 bases, J lost 1 base, and 6 bases stayed unmatched.

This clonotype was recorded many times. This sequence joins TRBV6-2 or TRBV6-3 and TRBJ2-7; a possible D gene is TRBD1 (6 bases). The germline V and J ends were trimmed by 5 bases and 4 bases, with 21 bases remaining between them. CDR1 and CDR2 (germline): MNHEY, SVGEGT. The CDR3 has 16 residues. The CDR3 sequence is CASSRHLGIRGYEQYF. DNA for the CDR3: TGTGCCAGCAGTCGCCACCTCGGGATCAGGGGATACGAGCAGTACTTC.

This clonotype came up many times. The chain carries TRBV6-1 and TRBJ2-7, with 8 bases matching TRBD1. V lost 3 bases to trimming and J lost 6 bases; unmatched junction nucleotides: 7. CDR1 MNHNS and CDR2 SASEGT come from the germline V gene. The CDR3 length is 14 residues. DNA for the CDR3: TGTGCCAGCAGTGATGCGGACAGGGTGGGCGAGCAGTACTTC. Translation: CASSDADRVGEQYF.